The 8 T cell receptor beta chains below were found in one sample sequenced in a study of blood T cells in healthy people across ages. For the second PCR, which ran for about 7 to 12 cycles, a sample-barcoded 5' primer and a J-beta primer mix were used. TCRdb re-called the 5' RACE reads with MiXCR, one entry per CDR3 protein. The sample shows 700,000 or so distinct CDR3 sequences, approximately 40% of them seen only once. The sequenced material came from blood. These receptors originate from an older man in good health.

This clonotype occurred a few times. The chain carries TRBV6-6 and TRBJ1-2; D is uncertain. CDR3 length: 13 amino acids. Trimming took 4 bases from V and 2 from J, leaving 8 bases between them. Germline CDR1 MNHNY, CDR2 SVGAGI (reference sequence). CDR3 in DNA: TGTGCCAGCAGTTCGGCGGCCAACTATGGCTACACCTTC. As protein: CASSSAANYGYTF.

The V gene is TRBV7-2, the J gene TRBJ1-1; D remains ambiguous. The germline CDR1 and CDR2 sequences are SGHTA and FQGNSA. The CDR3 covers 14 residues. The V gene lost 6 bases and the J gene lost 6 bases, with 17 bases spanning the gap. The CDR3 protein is CASSELAPGSEAFF. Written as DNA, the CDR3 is TGTGCCAGCAGTGAACTAGCCCCCGGCTCTGAAGCTTTCTTT.

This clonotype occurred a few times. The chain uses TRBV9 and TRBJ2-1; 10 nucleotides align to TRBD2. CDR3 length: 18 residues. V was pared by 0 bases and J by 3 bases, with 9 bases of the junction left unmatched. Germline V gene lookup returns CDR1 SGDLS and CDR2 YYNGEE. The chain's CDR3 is CASSVEGGLAGVYNEQFF. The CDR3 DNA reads TGTGCCAGCAGCGTAGAGGGGGGTCTAGCGGGAGTCTACAATGAGCAGTTCTTC.

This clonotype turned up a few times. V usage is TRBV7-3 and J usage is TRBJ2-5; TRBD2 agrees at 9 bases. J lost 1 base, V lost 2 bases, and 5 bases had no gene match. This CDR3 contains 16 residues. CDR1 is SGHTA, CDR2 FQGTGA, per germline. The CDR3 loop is CASSLSAGGTQETQYF. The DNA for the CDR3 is TGTGCCAGCAGCTTATCGGCGGGAGGGACCCAAGAGACCCAGTACTTC.

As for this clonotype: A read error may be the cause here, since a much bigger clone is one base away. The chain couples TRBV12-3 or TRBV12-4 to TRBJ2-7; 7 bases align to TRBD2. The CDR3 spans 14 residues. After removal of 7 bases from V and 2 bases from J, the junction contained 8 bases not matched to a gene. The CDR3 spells CASTLGGSTYEQYF. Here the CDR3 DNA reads TGTGCCAGCACACTTGGCGGGAGTACCTACGAGCAGTACTTC.

The CDR3 DNA reads TGTGCCAGCAGTGAAAAGGAGGGATACAATGAGCAGTACTTC. Its translation: CASSEKEGYNEQYF. This sequence joins TRBV2 and TRBJ2-7; a weak D match, TRBD2 (6 bases). The CDR3 contains 14 residues. CDR1 and CDR2 from the germline V gene are SNHLY and FYNNEI. With 2 bases removed from V and 7 bases from J, the gap between germline ends came to 15 bases. The whole variable domain, remainder taken from reference TRBV2 and TRBJ2-7, is EPEVTQTPSHQVTQMGQEVILRCVPISNHLYFYWYRQILGQKVEFLVSFYNNEISEKSEIFDDQFSVERPDGSNFTLKIRSTKLEDSAMYFCASSEKEGYNEQYFGPGTRLTVT.

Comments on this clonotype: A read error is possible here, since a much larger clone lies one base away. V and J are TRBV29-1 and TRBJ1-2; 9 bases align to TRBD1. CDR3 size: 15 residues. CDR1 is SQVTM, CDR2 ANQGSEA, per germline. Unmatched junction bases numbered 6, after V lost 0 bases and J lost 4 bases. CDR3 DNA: TGCAGCGTTGAAGATCCGGGGACAGGGAGCTATGGCTACACCTTC. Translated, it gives CSVEDPGTGSYGYTF.

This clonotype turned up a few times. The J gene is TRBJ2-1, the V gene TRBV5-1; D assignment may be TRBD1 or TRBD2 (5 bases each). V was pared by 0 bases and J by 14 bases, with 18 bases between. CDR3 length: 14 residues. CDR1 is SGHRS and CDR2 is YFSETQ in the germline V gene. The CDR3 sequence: CASSLDPAETVKFF. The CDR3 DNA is TGCGCCAGCAGCTTGGATCCAGCGGAGACAGTGAAGTTCTTC.